The 3 T cell receptor beta chains below were found in one sample sequenced in a study of T cell changes during pregnancy in multiple sclerosis. Clones were sequenced by immunoSEQ multiplex PCR, and TCRdb holds only the in-frame ones, with some missing. There are about 73,000 clones in the sample; roughly 92% occur only once, and 2.8% lies in the top ten. Sequenced here: peripheral blood, sampled in the third trimester of pregnancy. The receptors here all came from a female donor in good health, enrolled as a control in a pregnancy study.

J is TRBJ1-2 and V is TRBV5-6; 9 bases match TRBD1. V was pared by 3 bases and J by 5 bases, with 5 bases of the junction left unmatched. In germline, CDR1 is SGHDT, CDR2 YYEEEE. The CDR3 sequence is 14 residues long. For the CDR3, the DNA is TGTGCCAGCAGCTCAGGTGGGACAGGGTATGGCTACACCTTC. It yields the protein CASSSGGTGYGYTF.

This rearrangement joins TRBV14 to TRBJ2-2; 8 bases are a match to TRBD2. This CDR3 region has 16 residues. The germline V gene has CDR1 SGHDN and CDR2 FVKESK. The junction had 4 bases not matched to a gene; V was cut back by 4 bases and J by 0 bases. The CDR3 sequence: CASSRRGATNTGELFF. The CDR3 DNA reads as TGTGCCAGCAGCCGGCGGGGGGCCACGAACACCGGGGAGCTGTTTTTT. Based on the CDR3 plus reference TRBV14 and TRBJ2-2, the full variable domain is EAGVTQFPSHSVIEKGQTVTLRCDPISGHDNLYWYRRVMGKEIKFLLHFVKESKQDESGMPNNRFLAERTGGTYSTLKVQPAELEDSGVYFCASSRRGATNTGELFFGEGSRLTVL.

V is TRBV9 and J is TRBJ2-7; 9 bases line up with TRBD2. Germline trimming cut 7 bases from V and 2 bases from J; bases unmatched to any gene: 10. The CDR3 is 15 residues long. The germline V gene has CDR1 SGDLS and CDR2 YYNGEE. CDR3 loop: CASPKRGRETYEQYF. CDR3 bases: TGTGCCAGCCCTAAGCGCGGGAGGGAAACCTACGAGCAGTACTTC.